This record concerns one T cell receptor beta chain sequence. For the second PCR, which ran for roughly 6 to 12 cycles, a sample-barcoded 5' primer and a J-beta primer mix were used. TCRdb redid the calling of the 5' RACE reads with MiXCR, one entry per CDR3 protein. Of 800,000 to 1,000,000 distinct CDR3 sequences listed, about 48% are singletons. These data originate in a study of blood T cells in healthy people across ages. The CDR3 is 17 amino acids. The V gene end was trimmed by 3 bases and the J gene end by 3 bases; junction bases not matched to a gene: 10. Per the germline V gene, CDR1 is LGHDT and CDR2 is YNNKEL (reference sequence). Per-sample yields of isolated PBMCs were at least 6 million.

The receptor was derived from a man aged 25 to 45 in good health. The chain uses TRBV3-1 and TRBJ2-1; 8 nucleotides match TRBD2. The specimen sequenced was blood. In DNA form, the CDR3 reads TGTGCCAGCAGCCATGACCCGGCGACTAGCGTCTACAATGAGCAGTTCTTC. It specifies CASSHDPATSVYNEQFF.